This T cell receptor (beta chain) was profiled in a study of control samples from healthy donors and cancer patients. The CDR3 length is 14 residues. The germline V and J ends were trimmed by 5 bases and 8 bases, with 16 bases remaining between them. The germline CDR1 and CDR2 sequences are SGHAT and FQNNGV. The repertoire was sequenced with immunoSEQ multiplex PCR; TCRdb's copy has only in-frame clones and lacks some. Seen here are roughly 170,000 clones, about 93% observed once, and the top ten hold 4.1%. The sequence was collected from a woman in her sixties in good health. The chain recombines TRBV11-2 with TRBJ2-1, with D perhaps matching TRBD1 (6 bases). The sample taken for sequencing was blood. This chain's CDR3 is CASSPGAGSHEQFF. CDR3 sequence (DNA): TGTGCCAGCAGCCCAGGGGCAGGGAGTCATGAGCAGTTCTTC.